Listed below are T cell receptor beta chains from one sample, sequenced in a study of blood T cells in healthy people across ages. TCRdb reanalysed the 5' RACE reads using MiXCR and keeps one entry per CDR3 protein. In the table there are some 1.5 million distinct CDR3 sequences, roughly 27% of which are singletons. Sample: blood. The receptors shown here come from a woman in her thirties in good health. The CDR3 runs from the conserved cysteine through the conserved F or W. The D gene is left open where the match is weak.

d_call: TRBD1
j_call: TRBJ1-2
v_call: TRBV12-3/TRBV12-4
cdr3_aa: CASSGQGLANYGYTF

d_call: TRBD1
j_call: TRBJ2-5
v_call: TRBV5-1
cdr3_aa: CASSLGGTGVETQYF

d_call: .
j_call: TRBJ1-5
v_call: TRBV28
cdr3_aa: CASSLLSGGRKPQHF

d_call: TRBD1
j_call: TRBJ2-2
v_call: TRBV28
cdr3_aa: CASIGTGIGELFF

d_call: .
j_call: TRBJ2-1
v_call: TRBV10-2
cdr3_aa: CASTTPSINNEQFF

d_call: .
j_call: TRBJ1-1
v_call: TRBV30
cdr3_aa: CAWSKSRRLNTEAFF

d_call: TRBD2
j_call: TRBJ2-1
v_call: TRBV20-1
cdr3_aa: CSARKSAGATSYNEQFF

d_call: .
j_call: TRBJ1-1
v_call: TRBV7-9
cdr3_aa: CASSPGLGEAFF

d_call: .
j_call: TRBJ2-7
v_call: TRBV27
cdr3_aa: CASGRTTPYEQYF

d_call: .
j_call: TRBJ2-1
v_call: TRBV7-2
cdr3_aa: CASSHGRGPSHEQFF

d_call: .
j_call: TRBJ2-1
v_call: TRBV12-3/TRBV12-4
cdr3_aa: CASSLGQSPYNEQFF

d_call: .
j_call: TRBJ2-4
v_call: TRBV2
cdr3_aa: CASKRGQLNIQYF

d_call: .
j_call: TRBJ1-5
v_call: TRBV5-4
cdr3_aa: CASSYTKGHQHF

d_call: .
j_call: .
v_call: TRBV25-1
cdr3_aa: CASSELLAREQYF

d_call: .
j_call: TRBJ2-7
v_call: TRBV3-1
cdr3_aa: CASSQGGGAKQYF

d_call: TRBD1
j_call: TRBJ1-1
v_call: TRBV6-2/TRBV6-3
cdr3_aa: CASSQKQGAGGTEAFF

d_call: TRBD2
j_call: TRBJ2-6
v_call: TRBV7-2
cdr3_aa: CASSLGLAGGRAGANVLTF